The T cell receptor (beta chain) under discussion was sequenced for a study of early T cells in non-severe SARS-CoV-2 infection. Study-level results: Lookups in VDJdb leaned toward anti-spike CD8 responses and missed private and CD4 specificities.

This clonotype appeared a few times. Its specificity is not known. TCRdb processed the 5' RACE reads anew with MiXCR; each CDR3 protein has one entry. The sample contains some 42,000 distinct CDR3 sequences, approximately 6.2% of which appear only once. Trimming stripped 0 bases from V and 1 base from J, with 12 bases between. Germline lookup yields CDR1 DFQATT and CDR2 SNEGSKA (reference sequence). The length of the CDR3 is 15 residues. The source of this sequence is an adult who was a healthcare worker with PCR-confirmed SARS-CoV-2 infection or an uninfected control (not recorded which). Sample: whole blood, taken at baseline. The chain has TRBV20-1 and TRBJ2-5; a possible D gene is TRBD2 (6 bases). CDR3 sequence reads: CSARDHDSGQETQYF. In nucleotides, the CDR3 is TGCAGTGCTAGAGATCATGATAGCGGCCAAGAGACCCAGTACTTC.